The clone carrying this TCR beta chain showed up many times. Its cognate antigen is unknown. The data were taken from a study of T-cell reconstitution after alpha-beta-depleted transplantation in children. Overall study results and limits: The high TCRbeta diversity at day 60 in some patients came from surviving recipient T cells and thymic progenitors. Several hundred rapidly expanded clones from non-depleted graft cells reportedly supplied alpha-beta T cells about two months post-transplant. Hyperexpanded clones declined; after one year, newly produced T cells mostly supplied diversity.

The ends lost 5 bases at V and 9 bases at J; junction bases unmatched: 13. Germline values: CDR1 PRHDT, CDR2 FYEKMQ (reference sequence). The CDR3 loop spans 16 amino acids. During its preparation, the TCRbeta library received unique molecular identifiers. TCRdb used MiXCR to reprocess the PCR reads, holding one entry per CDR3 protein. The sample lists several thousand distinct CDR3 sequences; roughly 15% were seen once. The TCR comes from a boy younger than 18 with acute lymphoblastic leukemia, due to receive a stem cell transplant. This sequence joins TRBV13 and TRBJ2-1; 10 bases fit TRBD1. The sample consisted of PBMCs, taken before TCRalphabeta/CD19-depleted stem cell transplant. Written as DNA, the CDR3 is TGTGCCAGCAGCACCCTGGGACAGGGGTTGAATAGTGAGCAGTTCTTC. Its translation: CASSTLGQGLNSEQFF.